The 32 T cell receptor beta chains below all came from one sample that was sequenced in a study of glioma-infiltrating T cells after dendritic cell vaccination. Method: immunoSEQ multiplex PCR; TCRdb's copy keeps in-frame clones and lacks some. Here the sample spans tens of thousands of clones, roughly 86% being singletons. Time point given: after dendritic cell vaccination, including at tumor progression/relapse. This specimen was blood, taken after dendritic cell vaccination. The receptors were gathered from a human donor with glioblastoma.

The rearrangement joins TRBV6-1 to TRBJ1-6, with 9 bases fitting TRBD1. The CDR3 is made up of 13 amino acids. The V segment lost 8 bases and the J segment 9 bases; nucleotides outside the gene matches: 5. CDR1 and CDR2 from the germline V gene are MNHNS and SASEGT. The CDR3 loop is CASWDRDPSPLHF. The CDR3 DNA is TGTGCCAGCTGGGACAGGGATCCTTCACCCCTCCACTTT.

V gene TRBV11-2 combines with J gene TRBJ1-1; no definite D call. Germline CDR1 is SGHAT and CDR2 is FQNNGV. The CDR3 extends over 13 amino acids. Trimming took off 0 bases at V and 7 bases at J, with 9 bases between the two ends. CDR3 DNA: TGTGCCAGCAGCTTAGACCTACTTGATGAAGCTTTCTTT. It is translated as CASSLDLLDEAFF.

This clone was recorded only once. This chain links TRBV6-5 with TRBJ2-7; no clear D. V shed 0 bases and J shed 6 bases, with 9 bases lying between them. The germline V gene encodes CDR1 MNHEY and CDR2 SVGAGI. The CDR3 loop spans 13 amino acids. The CDR3 spells CASSYSFSSEQYF. In nucleotides, the CDR3 is TGTGCCAGCAGTTACTCGTTTAGTAGCGAGCAGTACTTC.

The chain combines TRBV30 with TRBJ2-7, with 7 bases identical to TRBD1. J gave up 5 bases and V 4 bases, and 2 bases lay outside the gene matches. The CDR3 covers 11 residues. Germline values: CDR1 GTSNPN, CDR2 SVGIG (reference sequence). DNA for the CDR3: TGTGCCTGGAACAGGGGCAACGAGCAGTACTTC. It encodes CAWNRGNEQYF.

With respect to this clone: This sample includes further DNA sequences coding for the same CDR3. The V and J genes are TRBV7-2 and TRBJ1-1, with D possibly matching TRBD1 (5 bases). The germline CDR1 and CDR2 sequences are SGHTA and FQGNSA. The CDR3 length is 13 residues. V gave up 1 base and J gave up 5 bases, with 8 bases separating them. CDR3 DNA sequence: TGTGCCAGCAGCTTAGAGGGGCAAACTGAAGCTTTCTTT. It codes for CASSLEGQTEAFF. The complete variable domain, with remaining parts taken from reference TRBV7-2 and TRBJ1-1, reads GAGVSQSPSNKVTEKGKDVELRCDPISGHTALYWYRQSLGQGLEFLIYFQGNSAPDKSGLPSDRFSAERTGGSVSTLTIQRTQQEDSAVYLCASSLEGQTEAFFGQGTRLTVV.

CDR3 sequence: CASSPRQEEQYF. CDR3 sequence (DNA): TGTGCCAGCAGTCCTCGACAGGAGGAGCAGTACTTC. The chain couples TRBV6-5 to TRBJ2-7, with D possibly TRBD1 on 6 matching bases. This CDR3 spans 12 amino acids. Per the germline V gene, CDR1 is MNHEY and CDR2 is SVGAGI. The germline V and J ends were trimmed by 5 bases and 7 bases, with 12 bases remaining between them.

The rearrangement joins TRBV5-4 to TRBJ2-2, with D perhaps matching TRBD1 (6 bases). There are 16 residues in the CDR3. Germline-derived CDR1 and CDR2 are SGHNT and YYREEE (reference sequence). The V end was cut by 3 bases, the J end by 4 bases, with 16 bases between. The CDR3 coding sequence is TGTGCCAGCAGCTCTGGACAGCTTCGAGGCACCGGGGAGCTGTTTTTT. This codes for CASSSGQLRGTGELFF.

Written as DNA, the CDR3 is TGTGCCAGCTCACCACTCCAGGCTAGCGGGGTTAGCACAGATACGCAGTATTTT. Protein sequence: CASSPLQASGVSTDTQYF. J is TRBJ2-3 and V is TRBV18, with 9 bases identical to TRBD2. Germline CDR1 is KGHSH and CDR2 is LQKENI. The length of the CDR3 is 18 residues. The trim removed 1 base at V and 0 bases at J, leaving 8 bases unmatched.

This chain links TRBV5-4 with TRBJ2-2; 7 positions match TRBD1. The length of the CDR3 is 18 residues. Germline trimming cut 1 base from V and 0 bases from J; bases unmatched to any gene: 9. Germline V CDR1 and CDR2: SGHNT, YYREEE (reference sequence). The CDR3 sequence: CASSLRDSPLTNTGELFF. Here the CDR3 DNA reads TGTGCCAGCAGCTTGAGGGACAGCCCATTAACGAACACCGGGGAGCTGTTTTTT.

The genes are TRBV19 and TRBJ1-2; TRBD1 matches at 11 bases. The CDR3 is 15 amino acids. From germline, CDR1 is LNHDA and CDR2 SQIVND (reference sequence). With 5 bases clipped from V and 4 bases from J, the junction kept 6 bases outside the gene matches. For the CDR3, the DNA is TGTGCCAGTAGTCCCGGGACAGGGGGTTTCTATGGCTACACCTTC. Translation gives CASSPGTGGFYGYTF.

This rearrangement joins TRBV6-5 to TRBJ2-1; TRBD2 agrees at 12 bases. The V gene's germline CDR1 is MNHEY and CDR2 SVGAGI. The CDR3 has 14 residues. V shed 2 bases, J shed 7 bases, and the junction held 0 bases outside the gene matches. The CDR3 is CASSYTSGRNEQFF. As DNA, the CDR3 is TGTGCCAGCAGTTACACTAGCGGGAGGAATGAGCAGTTCTTC.

The DNA for the CDR3 is TGTGCCAGTAGTCATACACAGGGCGGCCATCAGCCCCAGCATTTT. It is translated as CASSHTQGGHQPQHF. The chain is built from TRBV19 and TRBJ1-5; D possibly corresponds to TRBD1 (6 bases). Germline loops: CDR1 LNHDA, CDR2 SQIVND (reference sequence). V lost 5 bases and J lost 5, with 16 bases in between. The CDR3 has 15 residues.

The chain recombines TRBV19 with TRBJ2-7; possible D gene TRBD1, 6 bases. Trimming cost V 5 bases and J 4 bases, with 18 bases left between them. The germline V gene has CDR1 LNHDA and CDR2 SQIVND (reference sequence). This CDR3 is built from 15 residues. CDR3 sequence: CASSAGDLPRYEQYF. CDR3 sequence (DNA): TGTGCCAGTAGTGCAGGGGACCTGCCAAGATACGAGCAGTACTTC.

A few counts support this clone. Distinct nucleotide sequences in the sample also encode this CDR3. The chain carries TRBV5-1 and TRBJ2-2; perhaps TRBD2 as D (5 bases). The V and J ends lost 0 bases and 2 bases respectively, with 8 bases between them. The germline gives CDR1 SGHRS, CDR2 YFSETQ. CDR3 length: 15 residues. CDR3 region: CASSLELANTGELFF. The CDR3, as DNA: TGCGCCAGCAGCTTGGAGCTAGCCAACACCGGGGAGCTGTTTTTT. Full variable domain (outside the CDR3, taken from reference TRBV5-1 and TRBJ2-2): KAGVTQTPRYLIKTRGQQVTLSCSPISGHRSVSWYQQTPGQGLQFLFEYFSETQRNKGNFPGRFSGRQFSNSRSEMNVSTLELGDSALYLCASSLELANTGELFFGEGSRLTVL.

The chain couples TRBV18 to TRBJ1-5; no definite D call. Germline V CDR1 and CDR2: KGHSH, LQKENI. CDR3 length: 14 residues. Trimming left V 5 bases short and J 4 bases short, with 12 bases between. Here the CDR3 DNA reads TGTGCCAGCTCATCCACGACGGGAAATCAGCCCCAGCATTTT. It encodes CASSSTTGNQPQHF.

The chain joins TRBV11-2 to TRBJ2-5, with 7 positions matching TRBD1. Germline-derived CDR1 and CDR2 are SGHAT and FQNNGV. CDR3 length: 13 amino acids. The J segment lost 4 bases and the V segment lost 5 bases, leaving 4 bases of the junction unmatched. For the CDR3, the DNA is TGTGCCAGCAGCCCCTGGACAGGAGAGACCCAGTACTTC. Translation: CASSPWTGETQYF.

The J gene is TRBJ1-2, the V gene TRBV27, with 10 bases matching TRBD1. The CDR3 totals 14 residues. Germline CDR1 is MNHEY and CDR2 is SMNVEV (reference sequence). V was clipped by 6 bases and J by 7 bases; unmatched bases: 8. The CDR3 loop reads CASRGQGRLFGYTF. The DNA for the CDR3 is TGTGCCAGCAGGGGACAGGGGAGGCTTTTTGGCTACACCTTC.

This clone came up a few times. The sample carries other DNA sequences with the same CDR3. The chain couples TRBV15 to TRBJ1-2; D gene unclear. V was cut by 0 bases and J by 8 bases, with 10 bases left in between. Germline assignment: CDR1 LNHNV and CDR2 YYDKDF (reference sequence). The CDR3 covers 13 residues. The CDR3 bases are TGTGCCACCAGCAGAGATGAGGAGAGGGGCTACACCTTC. This translates into CATSRDEERGYTF.

The V gene is TRBV18, the J gene TRBJ1-1, with D possibly being TRBD1 (5 bases). In germline, CDR1 is KGHSH, CDR2 LQKENI. CDR3 size: 13 residues. V was clipped by 7 bases and J by 5 bases, with 14 bases between them. The CDR3: CASLSSGGTEAFF. CDR3 sequence (DNA): TGTGCCAGCTTATCCTCGGGGGGGACTGAAGCTTTCTTT.

The chain has TRBV9 and TRBJ1-2; weak D call: TRBD1 (6 bases). This CDR3 spans 14 amino acids. V gave up 5 bases and J gave up 3 bases, with 14 bases separating them. Germline V gives CDR1 SGDLS, CDR2 YYNGEE. The CDR3 bases are TGTGCCAGCAGTGCCGGGACACTTGACTATGGCTACACCTTC. It is translated as CASSAGTLDYGYTF.

The rearrangement joins TRBV13 to TRBJ1-2, with 7 bases identical to TRBD1. From germline, CDR1 is PRHDT and CDR2 FYEKMQ (reference sequence). The CDR3 sequence is 16 residues long. After removal of 5 bases from V and 1 base from J, the junction contained 10 bases not matched to a gene. CDR3 sequence: CASSDRQGDFNYGYTF. In DNA, the CDR3 is TGTGCCAGCAGCGATCGACAGGGCGATTTTAACTATGGCTACACCTTC. Supplemented by reference TRBV13 and TRBJ1-2, the full variable domain reads AAGVIQSPRHLIKEKRETATLKCYPIPRHDTVYWYQQGPGQDPQFLISFYEKMQSDKGSIPDRFSAQQFSDYHSELNMSSLELGDSALYFCASSDRQGDFNYGYTFGSGTRLTVV.

The rearrangement links TRBV9 to TRBJ1-2; 9 bases are shared with TRBD1. The CDR3 has 14 residues. J lost 6 bases, V lost 4 bases, and 7 bases had no gene match. Germline CDR1 reads SGDLS; CDR2 reads YYNGEE. CDR3 bases: TGTGCCAGCAGCACGGACAGGGGCTTCAATGGCTACACCTTC. Encoded protein: CASSTDRGFNGYTF.

This chain joins TRBV29-1 and TRBJ1-1; D is uncertain. CDR1 is SQVTM, CDR2 ANQGSEA, per germline. V lost 8 bases and J lost 0, with 13 bases in between. CDR3 length equals 13 residues. The CDR3 is CSSEGRMNTEAFF. CDR3 nucleotide sequence: TGCAGCTCAGAGGGCCGTATGAACACTGAAGCTTTCTTT. Complete variable domain (other parts from reference TRBV29-1 and TRBJ1-1): SAVISQKPSRDICQRGTSLTIQCQVDSQVTMMFWYRQQPGQSLTLIATANQGSEATYESGFVIDKFPISRPNLTFSTLTVSNMSPEDSSIYLCSSEGRMNTEAFFGQGTRLTVV.

The chain carries TRBV11-2 and TRBJ1-1, with 8 bases aligning to TRBD1. Trimming cost V 2 bases and J 3 bases; bases outside gene matches: 17. The CDR3 sequence is 19 residues long. Germline-derived CDR1 and CDR2 are SGHAT and FQNNGV. CDR3 in DNA: TGTGCCAGCAGCTTATCATGGGCCGAAAGGACAGGGTTGGACACTGAAGCTTTCTTT. Protein product: CASSLSWAERTGLDTEAFF.

V and J are TRBV30 and TRBJ1-2; TRBD1 matches at 8 bases. CDR1 GTSNPN and CDR2 SVGIG come from the germline V gene (reference sequence). This CDR3 has 12 residues. J lost 4 bases, V lost 8 bases, and 6 bases had no gene match. The CDR3 protein is CALTTGGYGYTF. CDR3 coding DNA: TGTGCCCTGACCACAGGGGGCTATGGCTACACCTTC.

The CDR3 loop reads CASSDQTAPTTLHF. The CDR3 DNA reads as TGTGCCAGCAGTGATCAGACAGCTCCCACGACCCTCCACTTT. The rearrangement joins TRBV6-1 to TRBJ1-6; a weak D match, TRBD1 (5 bases). This CDR3 comprises 14 residues. CDR1 MNHNS and CDR2 SASEGT come from the germline V gene. With 3 bases removed from V and 14 bases from J, the gap between germline ends came to 17 bases.

J is TRBJ1-1 and V is TRBV6-6, with D maybe TRBD1 (6 bases). Trimming took 0 bases from V and 5 from J, leaving 13 bases between them. This CDR3 contains 15 residues. CDR1 and CDR2 (germline): MNHNY, SVGAGI (reference sequence). Written as DNA, the CDR3 is TGTGCCAGCAGTTACTCGGGGCAGGGGAAAACTGAAGCTTTCTTT. Translation: CASSYSGQGKTEAFF.

This chain connects TRBV9 to TRBJ2-3; 7 nucleotides line up with TRBD2. Germline V gives CDR1 SGDLS, CDR2 YYNGEE. With V trimmed by 2 bases and J by 0 bases, 9 bases remained unmatched. This CDR3 has 17 amino acids. CDR3 sequence: CASSVQTSPSSTDTQYF. CDR3 coding DNA: TGTGCCAGCAGCGTCCAGACTAGCCCTAGTAGCACAGATACGCAGTATTTT.

In its sample, this clone was seen once. In DNA, the CDR3 is TGTGCCAGCAGCCAGGACCGGGGGGGGCCCCTCCACTTT. This gives the protein CASSQDRGGPLHF. The chain employs TRBV7-9 and TRBJ1-6; tentative D call: TRBD1 (5 bases). The germline V gene has CDR1 SEHNR and CDR2 FQNEAQ (reference sequence). The CDR3 loop spans 13 amino acids. Trimming removed 5 bases at V and 13 bases at J, with 15 bases between. Drawing the rest from reference TRBV7-9 and TRBJ1-6, the complete variable domain is DTGVSQNPRHKITKRGQNVTFRCDPISEHNRLYWYRQTLGQGPEFLTYFQNEAQLEKSRLLSDRFSAERPKGSFSTLEIQRTEQGDSAMYLCASSQDRGGPLHFGNGTRLTVT.

The chain is built from TRBV7-2 and TRBJ1-6, with 10 nucleotides matching TRBD1. Trimming at V came to 1 base and at J to 13 bases, leaving 4 bases not matched to a gene. Germline lookup yields CDR1 SGHTA and CDR2 FQGNSA. The CDR3 has 14 amino acids. The CDR3 spells CASSLGTGGLPLHF. The CDR3 DNA reads as TGTGCCAGCAGCTTAGGGACAGGGGGACTGCCCCTCCACTTT.

The rearrangement joins TRBV18 to TRBJ1-5, with D perhaps matching TRBD1 (6 bases). The CDR3 contains 18 residues. Trimming took 0 bases from V and 2 from J, leaving 17 bases between them. Looked up from germline, CDR1 is KGHSH and CDR2 is LQKENI. The CDR3 loop is CASSPPIRTASGNQPQHF. CDR3 DNA: TGTGCCAGCTCACCACCAATTAGGACAGCGTCCGGCAATCAGCCCCAGCATTTT.

V gene TRBV5-4 combines with J gene TRBJ1-1, with 7 positions matching TRBD1. This CDR3 is built from 14 residues. The V gene end was trimmed by 4 bases and the J gene end by 1 base; junction bases not matched to a gene: 4. Germline V lookup: CDR1 SGHNT, CDR2 YYREEE (reference sequence). The CDR3 region has the DNA TGTGCCAGCAGCCCGACAGGGACGAACACTGAAGCTTTCTTT. Translated, it gives CASSPTGTNTEAFF.